What follows describes a single T cell receptor beta chain. Antigen unknown. The sample originates from a study of OX40 agonist ivuxolimab in advanced cancers. Study background: Patients were given ivuxolimab, an antibody that agonizes OX40 (CD134).

Study outcomes and limitations: Researchers did not determine the expanded peripheral T cells' antigen specificity. The study observed clonal expansion of CD4+ and CD8+ blood T cells by week 6 at 0.1 to 3.0 mg/kg.

TCRdb's copy holds only in-frame clones and misses some; the assay was immunoSEQ multiplex PCR. In the table there are approximately 71,000 clones, approximately 94% of which are singletons. Researchers took blood at baseline, on cycle 4 day 1, and on cycle 7 day 1. J gave up 4 bases and V 2 bases, and 6 bases lay outside the gene matches. The CDR3 spans 16 residues. From germline, CDR1 is LNHDA and CDR2 SQIVND (reference sequence). This rearrangement joins TRBV19 to TRBJ2-2; 8 positions agree with TRBD1. Sequenced material: CD4+ or CD8+ T cells sorted from blood, taken in a trial of the OX40 agonist ivuxolimab. The clonotype comes from an adult with an advanced solid tumor such as melanoma, head and neck, liver or kidney cancer. This CDR3 reads CASSIQGARGTGELFF. The CDR3 coding sequence is TGTGCCAGTAGTATACAGGGGGCGCGGGGCACCGGGGAGCTGTTTTTT.